This T cell receptor beta chain was captured in a study of T cell responses to AZD1222 COVID-19 vaccine. This table comes from immunoSEQ multiplex PCR, and its TCRdb copy is limited to in-frame clones, with some not included. The sample records approximately 140,000 clones, 75% to 95% being singletons. The germline V gene encodes CDR1 MNHEY and CDR2 SMNVEV (reference sequence). The CDR3 covers 12 residues. Deletions cut 2 bases from V and 2 bases from J, with 0 bases between. The sequence derives from an adult who received the AZD1222 COVID-19 vaccine. The sample here was peripheral blood, taken 28 days after the second AZD1222 dose. J is TRBJ2-2 and V is TRBV27; the D is unclear. CDR3 sequence: CASSLNTGELFF. In nucleotides, the CDR3 is TGTGCCAGCAGTTTAAACACCGGGGAGCTGTTTTTT.